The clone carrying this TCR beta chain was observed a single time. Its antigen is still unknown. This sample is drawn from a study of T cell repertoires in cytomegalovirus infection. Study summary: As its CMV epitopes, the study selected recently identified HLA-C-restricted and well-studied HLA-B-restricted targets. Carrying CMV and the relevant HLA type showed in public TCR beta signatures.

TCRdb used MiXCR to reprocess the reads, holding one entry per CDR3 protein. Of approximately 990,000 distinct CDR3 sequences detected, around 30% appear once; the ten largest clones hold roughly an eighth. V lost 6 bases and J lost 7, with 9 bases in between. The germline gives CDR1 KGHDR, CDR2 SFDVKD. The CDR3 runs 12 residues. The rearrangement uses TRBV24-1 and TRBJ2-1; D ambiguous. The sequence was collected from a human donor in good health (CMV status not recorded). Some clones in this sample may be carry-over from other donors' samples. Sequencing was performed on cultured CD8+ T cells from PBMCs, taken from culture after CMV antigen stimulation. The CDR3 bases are TGTGCCACCAGTTTTGTGGGGAATGAGCAGTTCTTC. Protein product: CATSFVGNEQFF.